The clone carrying this TCR beta chain has only one observation. What it recognizes is unknown. The germline gives CDR1 SGHTA, CDR2 FQGTGA. Trimming removed 2 bases from V and 6 bases from J, with 22 bases in between. The CDR3 extends over 18 amino acids. The data were taken from a study of T cell responses to AZD1222 COVID-19 vaccine. TCRdb's copy holds only in-frame clones and misses some; the assay was immunoSEQ multiplex PCR. The profile shows over 130,000 clones, around nine tenths of them singletons. Study-wide results and limits: Close to half of all spike-specific TCRs reportedly target regions of the variants that are unmutated. Baseline seropositives among AZD1222 recipients totaled only five to seven.

Specimen: peripheral blood, collected on day 0 of AZD1222 vaccination. V usage is TRBV7-3 and J usage is TRBJ2-2; D tentatively reads TRBD1 or TRBD2 (5 bases each). The sequence derives from an adult in good health. CDR3 amino acids: CASSLSGTAALGAGELFF. The CDR3 nucleotides read TGTGCCAGCAGCTTATCCGGAACAGCGGCCTTAGGGGCCGGGGAGCTGTTTTTT. Combining the CDR3 with reference TRBV7-3 and TRBJ2-2 gives the whole variable domain GAGVSQTPSNKVTEKGKYVELRCDPISGHTALYWYRQSLGQGPEFLIYFQGTGAADDSGLPNDRFFAVRPEGSVSTLKIQRTERGDSAVYLCASSLSGTAALGAGELFFGEGSRLTVL.